This entry describes one T cell receptor beta chain. Its target antigen remains unknown. Base-call qualities are not available, and no considerably larger clone is one nucleotide away. The data were obtained in a study of T cell repertoires in cytomegalovirus infection (dated by TCRdb to the late 2010s). Concerning the study at large: Peptide stimulations targeted recently identified HLA-C-restricted CMV epitopes, whose presentation resists viral immunomodulation, together with well-studied HLA-B-restricted epitopes. Donor HLA type was relevant to the analysis, because carriage of CMV infection together with the matching HLA type was indicated by public TCR beta signatures. General findings and caveats noted by the study authors: Carriers of CMV infection plus the relevant HLA type were discriminated by the cumulative frequency of public TCR beta family members in the study cohort and in an independent roughly 370-donor cohort. The ex vivo response was dominated by HLA-C-restricted CMV-specific TCR beta clonotypes, which also provided the single most frequent clonotype in two of eight donors.

The reads were generated on an Illumina HiSeq 1500. Using fastp trimming at Q25 and MiXCR clonotype assembly, TCRdb reanalyzed the public sequencing data and kept in-frame beta chains. Each entry is one CDR3 protein sequence, shown with its most common DNA and genes. This sample has roughly 990,000 distinct CDR3 sequences in its table, and roughly 30% of those were observed once. About an eighth of the sample is taken by the ten largest. Interpreted using the paper, the treatment or condition label stands for: in vitro stimulation with specific CMV peptide epitopes to enrich CMV-specific T cells. The TCR sequence derives from a human donor in good health (CMV status not recorded). Some clones in this sample may be carry-over from other donors' samples. The specimen was cultured CD8+ T cells from PBMCs, collected from culture after CMV antigen stimulation.

The CDR3 protein: CASSYTRASVGPTDTQYF. Here is the DNA: TGTGCCAGCAGTTACACCCGCGCTAGCGTCGGGCCCACAGATACGCAGTATTTT. This sequence uses TRBV6-5 and TRBJ2-3; matching of 6 bases hints at TRBD2 as the D gene. CDR1 MNHEY and CDR2 SVGAGI are derived from the germline V gene. V loses 2 bases, J loses 2 bases, and the germline ends lie 20 bases apart. CDR3 length: 18 amino acids, cysteine to phenylalanine. CDR3 DNA is the only sequence kept; it has 54 bases, read in frame from the first base.